Shown below are 28 T cell receptor beta chains from a single sample sequenced in a study of T cell changes during pregnancy in multiple sclerosis (dated by TCRdb to the late 2010s). The library came from the immunoSEQ multiplex PCR assay. TCRdb mirrors the immuneACCESS table, restricted to in-frame sequences. Some clones are absent from its copies; in checked studies, under half trace to an unresolved V gene, and the reason for the others is unknown. For this sample there are tens of thousands of clones; approximately 90% appear just once. Approximately 0.99% of the sample belongs to the ten largest clones. The sequencing used peripheral blood, collected before pregnancy. These receptor sequences come from a female donor with multiple sclerosis, enrolled in a pregnancy study.

The chain carries TRBV4-3 and TRBJ2-7, with 8 bases matching TRBD1. CDR3 length: 14 amino acids. Germline V lookup: CDR1 LGHNA, CDR2 YSLEER. V lost 5 bases, J lost 3 bases, and 6 bases stayed unmatched. CDR3 in amino acids: CASSSGTGFYEQYF. The CDR3 region has the DNA TGCGCCAGCAGCAGTGGGACAGGATTCTACGAGCAGTACTTC.

The V gene is TRBV23-1, the J gene TRBJ2-7; 11 nucleotides match TRBD1. TRBV23-1 counts as an open reading frame of uncertain function. Losses at the gene ends were 9 bases for V and 5 bases for J; bases not matched to a gene: 9. The CDR3 extends over 14 amino acids. In DNA, the CDR3 is TGCGCCAGATTAGCCGGGACAGGGGGAAACGAGCAGTACTTC. Protein: CARLAGTGGNEQYF.

This chain connects TRBV2 to TRBJ1-1; D is uncertain. CDR1 SNHLY and CDR2 FYNNEI come from the germline V gene. The CDR3 consists of 12 residues. V dropped 6 bases and J dropped 2 bases, with 7 bases sitting between them. This CDR3 reads CASSTRNTEAFF. The CDR3 DNA reads as TGTGCCAGCAGCACCAGAAACACTGAAGCTTTCTTT.

The chain carries TRBV28 and TRBJ2-7; maybe TRBD2 (6 bases). The CDR3 consists of 14 residues. CDR1 MDHEN and CDR2 SYDVKM come from the germline V gene. The V end was cut by 3 bases, the J end by 0 bases, with 9 bases between. As DNA, the CDR3 is TGTGCCAGCAGTTTTGGGGGGAGCTCCTACGAGCAGTACTTC. It specifies CASSFGGSSYEQYF.

V and J are TRBV10-3 and TRBJ2-2; 8 bases are a match to TRBD1. The CDR3 has 14 residues. Germline assignment: CDR1 ENHRY and CDR2 SYGVKD. The junction had 3 bases not matched to a gene; V was cut back by 6 bases and J by 3 bases. CDR3 bases: TGTGCCATCAGGGACAGGGAGGACACCGGGGAGCTGTTTTTT. It yields the protein CAIRDREDTGELFF.

DNA of the CDR3: TGTGCCAGCAGCGAACAGCGGGAGGCGGTTTACGAGCAGTACTTC. Its protein is CASSEQREAVYEQYF. This chain connects TRBV21-1 to TRBJ2-7; the DNA was not used to check the table's D call, TRBD2. TRBV21-1 is described as a pseudogene. This CDR3 has 15 residues.

This rearrangement joins TRBV5-1 to TRBJ2-3; 7 nucleotides align to TRBD2. Germline V CDR1 and CDR2: SGHRS, YFSETQ. The CDR3 totals 17 residues. Trimming removed 3 bases from V and 4 bases from J; junction bases left unmatched: 14. CDR3 loop: CASSWLGTTLPPDTQYF. The CDR3 nucleotides read TGCGCCAGCAGCTGGCTCGGGACTACGCTCCCCCCAGATACGCAGTATTTT. Using reference TRBV5-1 and TRBJ2-3 for the parts outside the CDR3, the full variable domain is KAGVTQTPRYLIKTRGQQVTLSCSPISGHRSVSWYQQTPGQGLQFLFEYFSETQRNKGNFPGRFSGRQFSNSRSEMNVSTLELGDSALYLCASSWLGTTLPPDTQYFGPGTRLTVL.

This chain connects TRBV5-1 to TRBJ1-4; no firm D call. Germline CDR1 is SGHRS and CDR2 is YFSETQ. This CDR3 comprises 15 residues. Trimming stripped 2 bases from V and 8 bases from J, with 16 bases between. The CDR3 bases are TGCGCCAGCAGCTTCACCTCGACAACAACCGAAAAACTGTTTTTT. Protein sequence: CASSFTSTTTEKLFF.

V usage is TRBV7-6 and J usage is TRBJ2-1; 10 nucleotides agree with TRBD2. CDR1 is SGHVS and CDR2 is FNYEAQ in the germline V gene. V lost 4 bases and J lost 5; bases outside the gene matches: 11. The CDR3 loop spans 17 amino acids. The CDR3 sequence is CASSSRPSGGKHNEQFF. The CDR3 nucleotides are TGTGCCAGCAGCTCCCGACCTAGCGGGGGAAAACACAATGAGCAGTTCTTC.

The chain is built from TRBV7-2 and TRBJ2-4; D might be TRBD2 (6 bases). Germline V lookup: CDR1 SGHTA, CDR2 FQGNSA. CDR3 length: 15 amino acids. Trimming pared 1 base from V and 4 bases from J, leaving 11 bases between. CDR3 sequence: CASSLGTGAKNIQYF. In DNA form, the CDR3 reads TGTGCCAGCAGCTTAGGGACGGGAGCAAAAAACATTCAGTACTTC.

This chain connects TRBV2 to TRBJ2-4; D remains unclear. V was clipped by 3 bases and J by 3 bases, with 6 bases between them. The CDR3 is made up of 13 amino acids. The germline V gene has CDR1 SNHLY and CDR2 FYNNEI. CDR3 sequence: CASSDTVKNIQYF. The CDR3 nucleotides are TGTGCCAGCAGTGATACAGTCAAAAACATTCAGTACTTC.

This clone was seen once. This chain connects TRBV4-1 to TRBJ2-1; 8 bases line up with TRBD2. Germline V gene data show CDR1 as MGHRA and CDR2 as YSYEKL. V gave up 0 bases and J gave up 5 bases; unmatched junction bases: 9. This CDR3 region has 17 residues. The CDR3 coding sequence is TGCGCCAGCAGCCAAGATTCGGGAGGGATAGGGCACAATGAGCAGTTCTTC. Translated, it gives CASSQDSGGIGHNEQFF.

The CDR3 spells CASIQGYGGYTF. DNA of the CDR3: TGTGCCAGCATCCAGGGATATGGGGGCTACACCTTC. The chain is built from TRBV28 and TRBJ1-2; D is possibly TRBD1 (5 bases). Looked up from germline, CDR1 is MDHEN and CDR2 is SYDVKM. The V gene lost 7 bases and the J gene lost 8 bases, with 14 bases spanning the gap. This CDR3 is 12 amino acids long.

This chain links TRBV30 with TRBJ1-1, with TRBD1 matching over 7 bases. The CDR3 extends over 15 amino acids. Unmatched junction bases numbered 10, after V lost 1 base and J lost 5 bases. Germline CDR1 reads GTSNPN; CDR2 reads SVGIG (reference sequence). CDR3 DNA: TGTGCCTGGAGTGGCCAGGGGGGAATGGGGACTGAAGCTTTCTTT. Amino acid sequence: CAWSGQGGMGTEAFF. The variable domain in full, with the rest retrieved from reference TRBV30 and TRBJ1-1, is SQTIHQWPATLVQPVGSPLSLECTVEGTSNPNLYWYRQAAGRGLQLLFYSVGIGQISSEVPQNLSASRPQDRQFILSSKKLLLSDSGFYLCAWSGQGGMGTEAFFGQGTRLTVV.

V usage is TRBV5-1 and J usage is TRBJ2-2; 7 bases align to TRBD2. The CDR3 has 16 residues. Unmatched junction bases numbered 4, after V lost 1 base and J lost 1 base. The germline V gene encodes CDR1 SGHRS and CDR2 YFSETQ. CDR3 nucleotides: TGCGCCAGCAGCTTGCTTGCGGGGGTGAACACCGGGGAGCTGTTTTTT. It is translated as CASSLLAGVNTGELFF.

The genes are TRBV6-6 and TRBJ2-7; TRBD2 matches at 11 bases. Germline values: CDR1 MNHNY, CDR2 SVGAGI (reference sequence). The CDR3 contains 14 residues. V was clipped by 5 bases and J by 4 bases; unmatched bases: 4. CDR3: CASSGLAGSYEQYF. CDR3 coding DNA: TGTGCCAGCAGTGGACTAGCGGGTTCATACGAGCAGTACTTC.

The chain uses TRBV6-5 and TRBJ2-1; 10 bases agree with TRBD2. Germline V gene sequence: CDR1 MNHEY, CDR2 SVGAGI. J gave up 2 bases and V 6 bases, and 4 bases lay outside the gene matches. The CDR3 runs to 15 residues. The CDR3 here is CASRPSGGPYNEQFF. The DNA of the CDR3 is TGTGCCAGCAGACCTAGCGGGGGTCCCTACAATGAGCAGTTCTTC.

The chain has TRBV5-1 and TRBJ2-2; TRBD2 aligns across 8 bases. With V trimmed by 7 bases and J by 6 bases, 8 bases remained unmatched. The length of the CDR3 is 14 residues. Germline CDR1 reads SGHRS; CDR2 reads YFSETQ. Written as DNA, the CDR3 is TGCGCCAGCGGTATAGCGGGGCCGGCCGGGGAGCTGTTTTTT. The encoded protein is CASGIAGPAGELFF.

The sample holds one count of this clone. The chain carries TRBV5-4 and TRBJ1-2; tentatively, D is TRBD1 (6 bases). This CDR3 has 13 residues. Trimming removed 6 bases from V and 4 bases from J, with 13 bases in between. In germline, CDR1 is SGHNT, CDR2 YYREEE (reference sequence). CDR3 region: CASTVQGGYGYTF. In nucleotides, the CDR3 is TGTGCCAGCACCGTACAGGGTGGCTATGGCTACACCTTC.

V is TRBV7-3 and J is TRBJ2-3; TRBD1 agrees at 8 bases. CDR3 size: 15 residues. The V gene's germline CDR1 is SGHTA and CDR2 FQGTGA. Trimming removed 4 bases from V and 4 bases from J; junction bases left unmatched: 7. The CDR3 sequence is CASSSRTGTSDTQYF. The CDR3 coding sequence is TGTGCCAGCAGCTCAAGGACAGGGACGTCAGATACGCAGTATTTT.

The V gene is TRBV29-1, the J gene TRBJ2-7; D is unclear. V was pared by 4 bases and J by 1 base, with 17 bases between. The CDR3 contains 15 residues. Looked up from germline, CDR1 is SQVTM and CDR2 is ANQGSEA. CDR3 in amino acids: CSVVSYEAGSYEQYF. In nucleotides, the CDR3 is TGCAGCGTTGTCAGTTACGAGGCTGGATCCTACGAGCAGTACTTC.

This rearrangement joins TRBV27 to TRBJ2-7; TRBD2 matches at 7 bases. Trimming took 5 bases from V and 3 from J; bases not matched to a gene: 4. CDR1 is MNHEY and CDR2 is SMNVEV in the germline V gene (reference sequence). This CDR3 spans 13 amino acids. CDR3 sequence (DNA): TGTGCCAGCAGTAGGGAGGGCCTCTACGAGCAGTACTTC. Translation gives CASSREGLYEQYF.

The chain recombines TRBV5-1 with TRBJ2-5; 7 nucleotides line up with TRBD1. V lost 4 bases and J lost 4; bases outside the gene matches: 13. Germline V gene data show CDR1 as SGHRS and CDR2 as YFSETQ. The CDR3 is 16 residues long. Here the CDR3 reads CASSPPDRQAGETQYF. CDR3 coding DNA: TGCGCCAGCAGCCCTCCGGACAGGCAGGCGGGAGAGACCCAGTACTTC.

This chain links TRBV7-9 with TRBJ2-2, with D perhaps matching TRBD2 (5 bases). The CDR3 loop spans 15 amino acids. Germline CDR1 SEHNR, CDR2 FQNEAQ (reference sequence). The germline V and J ends were trimmed by 0 bases and 5 bases, with 10 bases remaining between them. The CDR3 here is CASSLADWRTGELFF. The CDR3 DNA reads TGTGCCAGCAGCTTAGCGGACTGGAGGACCGGGGAGCTGTTTTTT.

The gene calls are TRBV5-1 and TRBJ2-3; 13 positions match TRBD2. Germline V CDR1 and CDR2: SGHRS, YFSETQ. This CDR3 is built from 15 residues. V shed 7 bases, J shed 2 bases, and the junction held 4 bases outside the gene matches. The CDR3 reads CASVGLAGVTDTQYF. CDR3 DNA: TGCGCCAGCGTAGGACTAGCGGGGGTCACAGATACGCAGTATTTT.

J is TRBJ1-4 and V is TRBV10-3; D not resolved. CDR3 length: 10 amino acids. Germline assignment: CDR1 ENHRY and CDR2 SYGVKD. The V end was cut by 10 bases, the J end by 6 bases, with 6 bases between. The CDR3 DNA sequence: TGTGCCACCTTCGATGAAAAACTGTTTTTT. It codes for CATFDEKLFF.

This CDR3 reads CSVLQGFGTDTQYF. DNA for the CDR3: TGCAGCGTCTTACAGGGTTTCGGCACAGATACGCAGTATTTT. The genes are TRBV29-1 and TRBJ2-3; possibly TRBD1 for D (6 bases). The germline V gene has CDR1 SQVTM and CDR2 ANQGSEA. The CDR3 is 14 amino acids. Trimming took 6 bases from V and 1 from J, leaving 14 bases between them.

The count of this clone is one. The J gene is TRBJ1-1, the V gene TRBV14; TRBD1 is a possible D gene (5 bases). This CDR3 is 17 amino acids long. Trimming stripped 3 bases from V and 3 bases from J, with 20 bases between. Germline loops: CDR1 SGHDN, CDR2 FVKESK. The CDR3 spells CASSQAREGFGDTEAFF. CDR3 nucleotide sequence: TGTGCCAGCAGCCAGGCCAGGGAAGGATTTGGGGACACTGAAGCTTTCTTT.